The present entry profiles one T cell receptor beta chain with its context. Its antigen is unidentified. This sample was taken from a study of a mutant IDH1 vaccine in newly diagnosed glioma. Study details: Across weeks 1, 3, 5, 7, 11, 15, 19 and 23, patients received a vaccination each time, eight in all. Sex among treated patients split approximately 62% male, approximately 40% female; mean age was approximately 38 years. It was radiotherapy, temozolomide, or both that patients received previously, with most receiving both. Vaccination began 4-6 weeks post radiotherapy alone, or with temozolomide cycles.

Data came from immunoSEQ multiplex PCR; TCRdb stores just in-frame clones and leaves some out. The sample holds roughly 48,000 clones, 90% to 95% seen once. Time point of the sample: week 11, during vaccination. The study gave 300 ug of mutant IDH1 20-mer peptide per vaccine dose, with topical imiquimod. The ends lost 5 bases at V and 4 bases at J; junction bases unmatched: 8. The CDR3 is made up of 15 amino acids. The germline V gene encodes CDR1 MDHEN and CDR2 SYDVKM. The rearrangement joins TRBV28 to TRBJ2-7; TRBD1 matches 10 bases. The receptor was derived from a man between 45 and 60 years old with glioma. The source material was PBMCs, sampled from a glioma patient whose treatment included an IDH1 peptide vaccine. CDR3 nucleotides: TGTGCCAGCAGTGCCCGGACAGGGGGTGGGTACGAGCAGTACTTC. Translating it yields CASSARTGGGYEQYF.